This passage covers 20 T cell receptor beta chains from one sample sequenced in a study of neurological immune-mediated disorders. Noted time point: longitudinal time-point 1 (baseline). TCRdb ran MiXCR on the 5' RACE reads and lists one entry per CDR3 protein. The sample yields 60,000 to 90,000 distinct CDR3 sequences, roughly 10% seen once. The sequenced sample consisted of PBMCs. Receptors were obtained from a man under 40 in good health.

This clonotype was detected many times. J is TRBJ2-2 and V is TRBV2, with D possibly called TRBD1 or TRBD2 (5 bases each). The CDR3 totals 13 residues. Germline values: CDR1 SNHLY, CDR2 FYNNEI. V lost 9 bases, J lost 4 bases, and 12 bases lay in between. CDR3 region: CARGDRVTGELFF. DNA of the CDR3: TGTGCCAGGGGAGACAGAGTCACCGGGGAGCTGTTTTTT.

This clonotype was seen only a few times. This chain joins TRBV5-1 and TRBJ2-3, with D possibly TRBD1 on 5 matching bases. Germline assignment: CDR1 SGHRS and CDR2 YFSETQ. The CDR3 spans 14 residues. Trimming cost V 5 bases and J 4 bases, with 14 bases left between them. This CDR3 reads CASRQGSGADTQYF. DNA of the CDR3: TGCGCCAGCAGGCAGGGTTCAGGAGCAGATACGCAGTATTTT.

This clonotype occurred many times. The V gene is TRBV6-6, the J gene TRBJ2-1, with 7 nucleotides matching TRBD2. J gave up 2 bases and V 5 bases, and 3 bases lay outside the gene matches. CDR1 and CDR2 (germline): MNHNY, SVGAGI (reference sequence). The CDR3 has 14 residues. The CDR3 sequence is CASSSGTPYNEQFF. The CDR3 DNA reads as TGTGCCAGCAGTAGCGGGACTCCCTACAATGAGCAGTTCTTC.

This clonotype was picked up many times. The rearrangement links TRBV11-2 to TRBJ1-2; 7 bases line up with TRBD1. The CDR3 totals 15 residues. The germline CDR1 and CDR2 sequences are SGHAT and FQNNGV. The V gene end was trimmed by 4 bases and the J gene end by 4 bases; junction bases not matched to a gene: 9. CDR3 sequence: CASSYPGQSSYGYTF. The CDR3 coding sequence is TGTGCCAGCAGCTACCCGGGACAGTCCAGCTATGGCTACACCTTC.

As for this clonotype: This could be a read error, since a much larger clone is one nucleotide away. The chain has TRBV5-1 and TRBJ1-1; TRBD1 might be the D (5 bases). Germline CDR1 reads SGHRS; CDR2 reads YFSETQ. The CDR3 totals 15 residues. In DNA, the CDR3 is TGCGCCAGCAGCCCTACCGAGGGACCTAACACTGAAGCTTTATTT. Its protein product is CASSPTEGPNTEALF.

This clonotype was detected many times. The CDR3 DNA is TGTGCCAGCTCACTAAAACCGGCAATGACAGTCTCCTACGAGCAGTACTTC. This encodes CASSLKPAMTVSYEQYF. The chain joins TRBV18 to TRBJ2-7; a possible D gene is TRBD1 (5 bases). CDR1 is KGHSH, CDR2 LQKENI, per germline. The CDR3 runs to 17 residues. The V end was cut by 4 bases, the J end by 0 bases, with 19 bases between.

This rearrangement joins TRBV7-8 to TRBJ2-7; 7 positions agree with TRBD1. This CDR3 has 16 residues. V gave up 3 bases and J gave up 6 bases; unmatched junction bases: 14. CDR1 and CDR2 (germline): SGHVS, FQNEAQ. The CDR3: CASSFPSGGKLGEQYF. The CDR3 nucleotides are TGTGCCAGCAGCTTCCCCTCAGGGGGTAAATTGGGCGAGCAGTACTTC.

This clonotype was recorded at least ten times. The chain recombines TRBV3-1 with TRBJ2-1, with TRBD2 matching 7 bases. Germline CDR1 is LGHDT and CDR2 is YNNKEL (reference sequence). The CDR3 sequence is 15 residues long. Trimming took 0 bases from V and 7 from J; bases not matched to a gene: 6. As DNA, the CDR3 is TGTGCCAGCAGCCAAGATCCGACTAGCCCGAATGAGCAGTTCTTC. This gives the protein CASSQDPTSPNEQFF.

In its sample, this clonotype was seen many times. The CDR3 is CASSLVPTTHEQYF. The CDR3 region has the DNA TGTGCCAGCAGCTTAGTGCCCACTACACACGAGCAGTACTTC. The rearrangement links TRBV7-2 to TRBJ2-7, with unresolved D. Deletions cut 1 base from V and 5 bases from J, with 12 bases between. CDR3 length: 14 amino acids. Germline-derived CDR1 and CDR2 are SGHTA and FQGNSA. The full variable domain, rest sourced from reference TRBV7-2 and TRBJ2-7, is GAGVSQSPSNKVTEKGKDVELRCDPISGHTALYWYRQSLGQGLEFLIYFQGNSAPDKSGLPSDRFSAERTGGSVSTLTIQRTQQEDSAVYLCASSLVPTTHEQYFGPGTRLTVT.

The CDR3 region has the DNA TGTGCCAGCAGCGGAGCGCTACTAGCGAACACCGGGGAGCTGTTTTTT. Residues: CASSGALLANTGELFF. This rearrangement joins TRBV9 to TRBJ2-2; maybe TRBD2 (5 bases). The V gene's germline CDR1 is SGDLS and CDR2 YYNGEE. V lost 3 bases and J lost 0, with 12 bases in between. This CDR3 is 16 amino acids long.

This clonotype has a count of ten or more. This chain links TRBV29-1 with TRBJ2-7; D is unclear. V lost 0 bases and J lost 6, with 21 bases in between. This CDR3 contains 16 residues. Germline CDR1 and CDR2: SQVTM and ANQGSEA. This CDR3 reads CSVEDSEQALYGEQYF. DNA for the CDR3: TGCAGCGTTGAAGATAGTGAACAAGCTCTGTACGGCGAGCAGTACTTC.

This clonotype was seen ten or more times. In nucleotides, the CDR3 is TGCAGTGCCCTCCAGCGGGAGAGCACAGATACGCAGTATTTT. Translated, it gives CSALQRESTDTQYF. This chain connects TRBV20-1 to TRBJ2-3; 8 nucleotides agree with TRBD2. Losses at the gene ends were 6 bases for V and 0 bases for J; bases not matched to a gene: 5. CDR3 length: 14 amino acids. Germline assignment: CDR1 DFQATT and CDR2 SNEGSKA (reference sequence).

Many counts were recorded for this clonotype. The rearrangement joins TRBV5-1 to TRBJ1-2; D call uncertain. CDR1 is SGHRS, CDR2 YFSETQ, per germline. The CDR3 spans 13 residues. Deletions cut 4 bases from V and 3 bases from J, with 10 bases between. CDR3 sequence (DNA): TGCGCCAGCAGCGAGGGTCGGGACTATGGCTACACCTTC. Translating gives CASSEGRDYGYTF.

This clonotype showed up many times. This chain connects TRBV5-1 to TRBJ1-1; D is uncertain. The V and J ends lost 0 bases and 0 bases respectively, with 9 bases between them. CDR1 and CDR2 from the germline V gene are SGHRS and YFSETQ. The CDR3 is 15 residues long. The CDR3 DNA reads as TGCGCCAGCAGCTTGGATGGGGATATGAACACTGAAGCTTTCTTT. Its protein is CASSLDGDMNTEAFF.

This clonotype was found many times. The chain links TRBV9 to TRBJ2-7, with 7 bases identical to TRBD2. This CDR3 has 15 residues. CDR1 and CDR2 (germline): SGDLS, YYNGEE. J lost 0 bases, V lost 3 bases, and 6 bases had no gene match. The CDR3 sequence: CASSERDSTSYEQYF. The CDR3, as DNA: TGTGCCAGCAGCGAGCGGGACTCCACCTCCTACGAGCAGTACTTC.

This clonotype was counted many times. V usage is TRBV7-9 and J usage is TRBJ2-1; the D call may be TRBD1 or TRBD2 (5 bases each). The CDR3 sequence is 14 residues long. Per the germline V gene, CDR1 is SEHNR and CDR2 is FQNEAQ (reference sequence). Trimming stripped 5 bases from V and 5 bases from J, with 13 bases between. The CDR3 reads CASSLVGVDNEQFF. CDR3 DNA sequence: TGTGCCAGCAGCCTTGTGGGGGTGGACAATGAGCAGTTCTTC. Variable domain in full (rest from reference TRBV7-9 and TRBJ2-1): DTGVSQNPRHKITKRGQNVTFRCDPISEHNRLYWYRQTLGQGPEFLTYFQNEAQLEKSRLLSDRFSAERPKGSFSTLEIQRTEQGDSAMYLCASSLVGVDNEQFFGPGTRLTVL.

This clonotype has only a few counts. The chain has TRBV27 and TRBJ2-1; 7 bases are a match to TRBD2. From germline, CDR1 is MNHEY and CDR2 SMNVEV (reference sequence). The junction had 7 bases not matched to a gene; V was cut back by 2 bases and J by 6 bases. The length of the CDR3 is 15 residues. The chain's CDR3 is CASSLAGAPSNEQFF. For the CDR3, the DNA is TGTGCCAGCAGTTTAGCGGGAGCCCCTTCCAATGAGCAGTTCTTC.

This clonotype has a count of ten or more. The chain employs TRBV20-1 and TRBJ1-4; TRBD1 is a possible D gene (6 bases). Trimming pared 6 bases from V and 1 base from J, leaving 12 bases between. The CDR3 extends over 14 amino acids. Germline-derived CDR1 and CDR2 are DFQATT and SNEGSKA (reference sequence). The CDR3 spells CSAPKGGTNEKLFF. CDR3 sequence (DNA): TGCAGTGCCCCTAAAGGGGGAACTAATGAAAAACTGTTTTTT.

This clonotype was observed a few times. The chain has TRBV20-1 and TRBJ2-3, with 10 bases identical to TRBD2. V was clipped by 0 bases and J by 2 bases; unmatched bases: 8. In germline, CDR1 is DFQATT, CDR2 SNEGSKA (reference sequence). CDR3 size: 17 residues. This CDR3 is CSARDSGLAGVTDTQYF. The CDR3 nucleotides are TGCAGTGCTAGAGATTCGGGGCTAGCGGGAGTCACAGATACGCAGTATTTT.

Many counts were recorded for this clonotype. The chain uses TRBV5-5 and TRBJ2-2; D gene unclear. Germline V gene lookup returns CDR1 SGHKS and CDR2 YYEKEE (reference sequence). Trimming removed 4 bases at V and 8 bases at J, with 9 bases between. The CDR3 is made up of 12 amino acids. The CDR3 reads CASSHDRGELFF. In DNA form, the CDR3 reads TGTGCCAGCAGCCATGACCGGGGGGAGCTGTTTTTT.